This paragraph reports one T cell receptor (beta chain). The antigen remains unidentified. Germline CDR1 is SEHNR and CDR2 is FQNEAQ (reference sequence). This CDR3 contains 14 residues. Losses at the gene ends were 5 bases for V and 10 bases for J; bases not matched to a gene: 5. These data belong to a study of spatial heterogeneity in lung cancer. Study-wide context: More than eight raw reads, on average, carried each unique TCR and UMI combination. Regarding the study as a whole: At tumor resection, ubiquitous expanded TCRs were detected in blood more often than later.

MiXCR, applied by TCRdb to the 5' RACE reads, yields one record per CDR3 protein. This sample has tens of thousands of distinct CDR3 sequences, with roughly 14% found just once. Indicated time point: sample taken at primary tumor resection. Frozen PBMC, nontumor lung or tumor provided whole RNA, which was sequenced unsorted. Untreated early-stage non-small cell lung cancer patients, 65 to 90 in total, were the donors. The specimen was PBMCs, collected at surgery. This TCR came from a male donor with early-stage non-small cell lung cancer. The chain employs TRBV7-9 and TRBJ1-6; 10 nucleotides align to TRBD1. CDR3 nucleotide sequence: TGTGCCAGCAGCACCGGGACAGGGGTGTCACCCCTCCACTTT. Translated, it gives CASSTGTGVSPLHF.